The next 20 T cell receptor beta chains were all read from a single sample in a study of blood T cell repertoires in COVID-19. The data were produced by immunoSEQ multiplex PCR, yet TCRdb's version contains in-frame clones alone and is incomplete. The repertoire holds around 380,000 clones, with 81% as singletons. Sequencing used peripheral blood. The receptors stem from a human donor with acute or convalescent COVID-19. The donor label of this sample is uncertain.

The genes are TRBV29-1 and TRBJ2-1; the D is unclear. Germline assignment: CDR1 SQVTM and CDR2 ANQGSEA. The CDR3 covers 16 residues. V was shortened by 0 bases and J by 0 bases, with 12 bases between the two germline ends. For the CDR3, the DNA is TGCAGCGTTGAAGATCCGGTTGCCCGCTCCTACAATGAGCAGTTCTTC. This codes for CSVEDPVARSYNEQFF.

The rearrangement uses TRBV30 and TRBJ1-1; D is unclear. The V and J ends lost 0 bases and 3 bases respectively, with 14 bases between them. The CDR3 loop spans 15 amino acids. CDR1 GTSNPN and CDR2 SVGIG come from the germline V gene (reference sequence). The CDR3 loop reads CAWSVSTRRDTEAFF. The CDR3 bases are TGTGCCTGGAGTGTATCCACCAGGAGGGACACTGAAGCTTTCTTT. Filled out from reference TRBV30 and TRBJ1-1, the complete variable domain reads SQTIHQWPATLVQPVGSPLSLECTVEGTSNPNLYWYRQAAGRGLQLLFYSVGIGQISSEVPQNLSASRPQDRQFILSSKKLLLSDSGFYLCAWSVSTRRDTEAFFGQGTRLTVV.

This rearrangement joins TRBV29-1 to TRBJ2-2; 8 nucleotides align to TRBD2. Germline V gene sequence: CDR1 SQVTM, CDR2 ANQGSEA. Trimming took 7 bases from V and 7 from J; bases not matched to a gene: 11. CDR3 length equals 14 residues. The CDR3 DNA follows: TGCAGCGCCAGGAGCGGCGGGAGGAACGGGGAGCTGTTTTTT. Translation gives CSARSGGRNGELFF.

This chain links TRBV15 with TRBJ1-2, with no clear D. V was clipped by 4 bases and J by 2 bases, with 11 bases between them. This CDR3 spans 14 amino acids. Germline CDR1 reads LNHNV; CDR2 reads YYDKDF (reference sequence). CDR3 in amino acids: CATSNSGQNYGYTF. DNA for the CDR3: TGTGCCACCAGCAACAGCGGGCAGAACTATGGCTACACCTTC.

The CDR3 sequence is CASSLDTGLTEAFF. The CDR3 region has the DNA TGCGCCAGCAGCTTGGACACAGGGTTGACTGAAGCTTTCTTT. The rearrangement links TRBV5-1 to TRBJ1-1; TRBD1 might be the D (6 bases). The CDR3 is made up of 14 amino acids. V shed 0 bases and J shed 5 bases, with 11 bases lying between them. Germline V gives CDR1 SGHRS, CDR2 YFSETQ.

This clone was recorded a few times. The chain links TRBV2 to TRBJ1-5, with 7 bases matching TRBD1. The CDR3 contains 14 residues. The V and J ends lost 5 bases and 1 base, in that order; junction bases with no gene match: 2. CDR1 and CDR2 (germline): SNHLY, FYNNEI. CDR3 DNA: TGTGCCAGCAGTCAACAGGGGAGCAATCAGCCCCAGCATTTT. This sequence encodes CASSQQGSNQPQHF.

The chain is built from TRBV5-4 and TRBJ2-1; 9 positions match TRBD2. This CDR3 region has 15 residues. Germline CDR1 SGHNT, CDR2 YYREEE (reference sequence). The trim removed 1 base at V and 8 bases at J, leaving 7 bases unmatched. The CDR3 is CASSLKAGGVDEQFF. DNA for the CDR3: TGTGCCAGCAGCTTGAAAGCGGGAGGTGTCGATGAGCAGTTCTTC. Full variable domain (remainder filled in from reference TRBV5-4 and TRBJ2-1): ETGVTQSPTHLIKTRGQQVTLRCSSQSGHNTVSWYQQALGQGPQFIFQYYREEENGRGNFPPRFSGLQFPNYSSELNVNALELDDSALYLCASSLKAGGVDEQFFGPGTRLTVL.

V usage is TRBV27 and J usage is TRBJ1-4, with a weak D call TRBD1 (6 bases). Trimming left V 2 bases short and J 6 bases short, with 10 bases between. CDR1 MNHEY and CDR2 SMNVEV come from the germline V gene (reference sequence). There are 14 residues in the CDR3. The CDR3 loop reads CASSLRGGYEKLFF. CDR3 nucleotide sequence: TGTGCCAGCAGTTTAAGGGGGGGCTATGAAAAACTGTTTTTT.

This chain connects TRBV14 to TRBJ2-7; D call uncertain. CDR1 and CDR2 (germline): SGHDN, FVKESK. V lost 0 bases and J lost 1, with 10 bases in between. This CDR3 region has 15 residues. The CDR3 loop reads CASSQDLGRSYEQYF. For the CDR3, the DNA is TGTGCCAGCAGCCAAGATCTGGGCCGTTCCTACGAGCAGTACTTC.

The CDR3 sequence is CASSLGPYQPQHF. The CDR3 coding sequence is TGCGCCAGCAGCTTGGGGCCTTATCAGCCCCAGCATTTT. The J gene is TRBJ1-5, the V gene TRBV5-1; D gene uncertain. CDR3 size: 13 residues. Per the germline V gene, CDR1 is SGHRS and CDR2 is YFSETQ. V was pared by 0 bases and J by 5 bases, with 6 bases between.

Turning to this clone: Different DNA sequences within this sample yield the same CDR3. This rearrangement joins TRBV18 to TRBJ2-7, with TRBD2 as a possible D gene (6 bases). With 1 base removed from V and 1 base from J, the gap between germline ends came to 11 bases. Germline V gives CDR1 KGHSH, CDR2 LQKENI. The CDR3 consists of 15 residues. Here the CDR3 reads CASSPRGTGSYEQYF. The CDR3 DNA sequence: TGTGCCAGCTCACCACGAGGGACTGGATCCTACGAGCAGTACTTC.

The J gene is TRBJ2-7, the V gene TRBV30; unclear D gene. The germline gives CDR1 GTSNPN, CDR2 SVGIG (reference sequence). Between the trimmed V and J ends, which lost 0 bases and 2 bases, there was a span of 11 bases. This CDR3 region has 14 residues. The CDR3 nucleotides read TGTGCCTGGAGTGTAAAAGCTCTCCCCTACGAGCAGTACTTC. Its protein product is CAWSVKALPYEQYF. The full variable domain, completed using reference TRBV30 and TRBJ2-7, is SQTIHQWPATLVQPVGSPLSLECTVEGTSNPNLYWYRQAAGRGLQLLFYSVGIGQISSEVPQNLSASRPQDRQFILSSKKLLLSDSGFYLCAWSVKALPYEQYFGPGTRLTVT.

V is TRBV30 and J is TRBJ2-7; 7 positions agree with TRBD2. The CDR3 loop spans 15 amino acids. Germline V gene data show CDR1 as GTSNPN and CDR2 as SVGIG (reference sequence). V was pared by 1 base and J by 0 bases, with 6 bases of the junction left unmatched. The CDR3 nucleotides read TGTGCCTGGAGTGGCGGGAGTGGGAGCTCCTACGAGCAGTACTTC. Translating it yields CAWSGGSGSSYEQYF. Drawing the rest from reference TRBV30 and TRBJ2-7, the complete variable domain is SQTIHQWPATLVQPVGSPLSLECTVEGTSNPNLYWYRQAAGRGLQLLFYSVGIGQISSEVPQNLSASRPQDRQFILSSKKLLLSDSGFYLCAWSGGSGSSYEQYFGPGTRLTVT.

V gene TRBV5-1 combines with J gene TRBJ1-1; D perhaps matches TRBD1 (5 bases). Germline-derived CDR1 and CDR2 are SGHRS and YFSETQ. Trimming removed 0 bases at V and 1 base at J, with 13 bases between. The CDR3 sequence is 16 residues long. The CDR3 DNA follows: TGCGCCAGCAGCTTGGTTGCGGGACGGGGGAACACTGAAGCTTTCTTT. As protein: CASSLVAGRGNTEAFF. Filled out from reference TRBV5-1 and TRBJ1-1, the complete variable domain reads KAGVTQTPRYLIKTRGQQVTLSCSPISGHRSVSWYQQTPGQGLQFLFEYFSETQRNKGNFPGRFSGRQFSNSRSEMNVSTLELGDSALYLCASSLVAGRGNTEAFFGQGTRLTVV.

This clone appeared once. The J gene is TRBJ1-2, the V gene TRBV5-8; D may be TRBD1 (5 bases). Per germline, CDR1 SGHTS and CDR2 YDEGEE. The CDR3 has 14 amino acids. The V end lost 4 bases, the J end lost 7 bases, and 17 bases lay between the germline ends. CDR3 nucleotides: TGTGCCAGCAGCCGACACCAGGGACTTCCTGGCTACACCTTC. Its translation: CASSRHQGLPGYTF.

This clone was counted a few times. The J gene is TRBJ1-1, the V gene TRBV5-1, with unresolved D. The CDR3 covers 14 residues. Trimming took off 4 bases at V and 0 bases at J, with 10 bases between the two ends. Per germline, CDR1 SGHRS and CDR2 YFSETQ. CDR3 sequence reads: CASSQNPVNTEAFF. The CDR3 DNA follows: TGCGCCAGCAGCCAAAACCCAGTGAACACTGAAGCTTTCTTT.

This clone has more than one count but fewer than ten. In the same sample, other DNA sequences code for this CDR3. The V and J genes are TRBV4-1 and TRBJ2-1, with 7 bases fitting TRBD1. In germline, CDR1 is MGHRA, CDR2 YSYEKL. This CDR3 is 15 amino acids long. V lost 4 bases, J lost 3 bases, and 6 bases stayed unmatched. CDR3 sequence: CASSPSRDSYNEQFF. The DNA for the CDR3 is TGCGCCAGCAGCCCTTCCCGGGACAGCTACAATGAGCAGTTCTTC.

The chain has TRBV6-5 and TRBJ1-3, with D perhaps TRBD1 (6 bases). Germline-derived CDR1 and CDR2 are MNHEY and SVGAGI. Trimming removed 6 bases from V and 0 bases from J, with 12 bases in between. CDR3 length: 15 amino acids. The CDR3 protein is CASRLDSSSGNTIYF. CDR3 DNA: TGTGCCAGCAGATTGGACAGTAGCTCTGGAAACACCATATATTTT.

The chain uses TRBV5-1 and TRBJ1-4, with D maybe TRBD1 (6 bases). The length of the CDR3 is 15 residues. The V end was cut by 0 bases, the J end by 6 bases, with 12 bases between. Looked up from germline, CDR1 is SGHRS and CDR2 is YFSETQ. CDR3: CASSLGTGWDEKLFF. DNA of the CDR3: TGCGCCAGCAGCTTGGGTACAGGGTGGGATGAAAAACTGTTTTTT.

The chain combines TRBV18 with TRBJ2-2, with 8 bases lining up with TRBD1. This CDR3 region has 17 residues. J gave up 0 bases and V 4 bases, and 7 bases lay outside the gene matches. Germline CDR1 reads KGHSH; CDR2 reads LQKENI. In nucleotides, the CDR3 is TGTGCCAGCTCACTCTACAGACAGGGGCCGAACACCGGGGAGCTGTTTTTT. Translating it yields CASSLYRQGPNTGELFF. Complete variable domain (other parts from reference TRBV18 and TRBJ2-2): NAGVMQNPRHLVRRRGQEARLRCSPMKGHSHVYWYRQLPEEGLKFMVYLQKENIIDESGMPKERFSAEFPKEGPSILRIQQVVRGDSAAYFCASSLYRQGPNTGELFFGEGSRLTVL.